The 15 T cell receptor beta chains listed next were all sequenced from one sample in a study of shared clonotypes between healthy human individuals (dated by TCRdb to the early 2020s). Library prep was done by the immunoSEQ multiplex PCR assay. As stored in TCRdb, this immuneACCESS dataset retains in-frame rearrangements with V and J assigned. A fraction of the clones does not appear; measured against another copy, unresolved V genes explain less than half of the discrepancy, and the remainder lacks a known reason. This sample comprises approximately 2,300,000 clones, 85% to 95% of them detected only once. The ten largest make up around 0.38% of the sample. The sample consisted of naive CD4+ T cells from PBMCs. The label giving this sample's cell subset or site can be read as: CD45RA+ positively selected. These receptors came from a man between 18 and 35 years old in good health. Some clones in this sample may be carry-over from other donors' samples.

The chain recombines TRBV6-1 with TRBJ2-5; D gene uncertain. In germline, CDR1 is MNHNS, CDR2 SASEGT. This CDR3 is built from 13 residues. V lost 4 bases and J 4 bases, leaving 10 bases between the germline ends. This chain's CDR3 is CASSGGPRETQYF. The CDR3 DNA sequence: TGTGCCAGCAGTGGAGGACCGAGAGAGACCCAGTACTTC.

The table lists this clone with a few counts. Other DNA sequences in this specimen translate into the identical CDR3. The CDR3 region has the DNA TGTGCCAGCAGCGTAGGGGACGAGCAGTACTTC. Encoded protein: CASSVGDEQYF. The rearrangement joins TRBV9 to TRBJ2-7; D is undetermined. The germline V and J ends were trimmed by 0 bases and 5 bases, with 3 bases remaining between them. CDR3 size: 11 residues. Per germline, CDR1 SGDLS and CDR2 YYNGEE.

A word on this clone: This sample also contains other DNA sequences that code for the same CDR3. V usage is TRBV2 and J usage is TRBJ1-1; D is unresolved. Germline CDR1 SNHLY, CDR2 FYNNEI. With 2 bases removed from V and 2 bases from J, the gap between germline ends came to 6 bases. The CDR3 is 13 residues long. For the CDR3, the DNA is TGTGCCAGCAGTGAACGGGAAAACACTGAAGCTTTCTTT. The encoded protein is CASSERENTEAFF.

This clone has only one observation. Here the CDR3 reads CASSWASGANVLTF. CDR3 in DNA: TGTGCCAGCAGCTGGGCCTCTGGGGCCAACGTCCTGACTTTC. This chain joins TRBV7-9 and TRBJ2-6, with D unresolved. V lost 4 bases, J lost 0 bases, and 4 bases lay in between. CDR1 is SEHNR, CDR2 FQNEAQ, per germline (reference sequence). This CDR3 comprises 14 residues.

J is TRBJ2-3 and V is TRBV6-1; 9 bases align to TRBD2. The CDR3 loop spans 17 amino acids. Germline-derived CDR1 and CDR2 are MNHNS and SASEGT. Trimming removed 3 bases from V and 2 bases from J; junction bases left unmatched: 9. CDR3 sequence reads: CASSDRASGTYTDTQYF. The CDR3 DNA follows: TGTGCCAGCAGTGACAGGGCTAGCGGGACCTACACAGATACGCAGTATTTT.

The chain links TRBV2 to TRBJ2-1; 11 bases line up with TRBD2. V trimming: 2 bases; J trimming: 4 bases; junction bases outside the gene matches: 4. From germline, CDR1 is SNHLY and CDR2 FYNNEI. The CDR3 loop spans 16 amino acids. The CDR3 here is CASSELLAGGYNEQFF. CDR3 nucleotide sequence: TGTGCCAGCAGTGAACTCCTAGCGGGAGGATACAATGAGCAGTTCTTC.

V usage is TRBV7-6 and J usage is TRBJ2-1; 7 positions agree with TRBD2. This CDR3 is built from 18 residues. Germline-derived CDR1 and CDR2 are SGHVS and FNYEAQ. The V gene end was trimmed by 1 base and the J gene end by 7 bases; junction bases not matched to a gene: 16. The CDR3 DNA reads TGTGCCAGCAGCTTAGTAATTTATGCGGGAGAGTCTGGTAATGAGCAGTTCTTC. Its protein product is CASSLVIYAGESGNEQFF.

In regard to this clone: Other DNA variants within this sample encode the same CDR3. This rearrangement joins TRBV7-3 to TRBJ1-1; unclear D gene. Germline V lookup: CDR1 SGHTA, CDR2 FQGTGA. The CDR3 runs to 13 residues. The V end was cut by 0 bases, the J end by 4 bases, with 6 bases between. CDR3 nucleotides: TGTGCCAGCAGCTTAACGTCCAGCACTGAAGCTTTCTTT. Amino acids: CASSLTSSTEAFF.

CDR3 amino acids: CASSVQRDPFNEQFF. The CDR3, as DNA: TGTGCCAGCAGCGTGCAGCGGGATCCTTTCAATGAGCAGTTCTTC. The chain joins TRBV7-2 to TRBJ2-1, with TRBD2 matching over 7 bases. The CDR3 has 15 amino acids. The trim removed 5 bases at V and 6 bases at J, leaving 10 bases unmatched. The germline V gene encodes CDR1 SGHTA and CDR2 FQGNSA.

Points on this clone: At the DNA level, this CDR3 is encoded by other sequences in the same sample as well. The rearrangement links TRBV28 to TRBJ1-2; D remains ambiguous. This CDR3 spans 12 amino acids. From germline, CDR1 is MDHEN and CDR2 SYDVKM. The V gene lost 3 bases and the J gene lost 4 bases, with 6 bases spanning the gap. The CDR3 coding sequence is TGTGCCAGCAGTTTGAGACTCTATGGCTACACCTTC. This sequence encodes CASSLRLYGYTF.

The chain is built from TRBV28 and TRBJ2-7, with 10 bases fitting TRBD2. Germline CDR1 MDHEN, CDR2 SYDVKM. This CDR3 has 16 residues. V lost 5 bases, J lost 4 bases, and 11 bases stayed unmatched. In DNA form, the CDR3 reads TGTGCCAGCAGTGCCCCCTCTAGCGGGAGTACGTACGAGCAGTACTTC. This encodes CASSAPSSGSTYEQYF.

The sample holds one count of this clone. This sequence joins TRBV4-1 and TRBJ2-2, with D unclear. Germline values: CDR1 MGHRA, CDR2 YSYEKL. CDR3 length: 16 residues. V lost 1 base and J lost 1, with 10 bases in between. CDR3 DNA: TGCGCCAGCAGCCAAGTTCCCTTTTTGAACACCGGGGAGCTGTTTTTT. Its translation is CASSQVPFLNTGELFF.

V usage is TRBV28 and J usage is TRBJ2-3; the match to TRBD1 covers 10 bases. Per the germline V gene, CDR1 is MDHEN and CDR2 is SYDVKM. V dropped 1 base and J dropped 1; count of bases not matched to a gene: 5. The CDR3 has 17 amino acids. The CDR3 is CASSLSSGQGRTDTQYF. The CDR3 bases are TGTGCCAGCAGTTTATCTTCGGGACAGGGGCGCACAGATACGCAGTATTTT.

This clone was observed a single time. The chain couples TRBV9 to TRBJ2-7; D gene uncertain. The CDR3 sequence is 14 residues long. The V end lost 2 bases, the J end lost 2 bases, and 11 bases lay between the germline ends. CDR1 SGDLS and CDR2 YYNGEE come from the germline V gene. CDR3 sequence reads: CASSVGPKTYEQYF. The CDR3 coding sequence is TGTGCCAGCAGCGTGGGCCCCAAAACCTACGAGCAGTACTTC.

The chain joins TRBV28 to TRBJ2-7; D unclear. Germline values: CDR1 MDHEN, CDR2 SYDVKM. Between the trimmed V and J ends, which lost 3 bases and 0 bases, there was a span of 9 bases. This CDR3 contains 14 residues. The DNA for the CDR3 is TGTGCCAGCAGTTTCCTACTCGCCTCCTACGAGCAGTACTTC. Amino acid sequence: CASSFLLASYEQYF.